A single sample is the source of the 9 T cell receptor beta chains below, sequenced in a study of blood T cells in healthy people across ages. A J-beta primer mix and a sample-barcoded 5' primer were used in a second PCR of about 7 to 12 cycles. Each CDR3 protein gets one entry after TCRdb re-called the 5' RACE reads with MiXCR. The repertoire has about 640,000 distinct CDR3 sequences, 58% of them found once; the top ten carry over 30%. Sequencing used blood. Receptors originate from a man between 60 and 75 years old in good health.

This clonotype was seen at least ten times. It may be a read error: a sequence one base away is much more abundant. CDR3 region: CASSVGVSGDTQYF. The CDR3 bases are TGTGCCAGCAGTGTTGGGGTGAGCGGAGATACGCAGTATTTT. The V call is TRBV12-3 or TRBV12-4, the J call TRBJ2-3, with D possibly matching TRBD2 (5 bases). V was clipped by 5 bases and J by 5 bases, with 14 bases between them. This CDR3 comprises 14 residues.

This clonotype was counted between two and nine times. CDR3 coding DNA: TGTGCCAGCAGCTTAGCCAATACGCAGTATTTT. Translated: CASSLANTQYF. V and J are TRBV7-2 and TRBJ2-3; no firm D call. CDR3 length equals 11 residues. Trimming stripped 0 bases from V and 7 bases from J, with 2 bases between. The germline V gene has CDR1 SGHTA and CDR2 FQGNSA.

The rearrangement joins TRBV11-2 to TRBJ2-2; D uncertain. Germline CDR1 is SGHAT and CDR2 is FQNNGV. Deletions cut 8 bases from V and 0 bases from J, with 10 bases between. The CDR3 has 14 amino acids. The CDR3 protein is CASGRTANTGELFF. DNA of the CDR3: TGTGCCAGCGGACGGACGGCGAACACCGGGGAGCTGTTTTTT.

The chain uses TRBV29-1 and TRBJ2-1; no firm D call. Judging by the DNA end, TRBJ2-7 fits better; the J call may be wrong. Germline V gene sequence: CDR1 SQVTM, CDR2 ANQGSEA. The CDR3 sequence is 13 residues long. Here the CDR3 DNA reads TGCAGCGTTGAGGGAATCAACTACAATGAGCAGTACTTC. This translates into CSVEGINYNEQYF.

The DNA of the CDR3 is TGTGCCAGCAGTTTATCTCCGGGGGGGCGATCAGATACGCAGTATTTT. Amino acid sequence: CASSLSPGGRSDTQYF. The rearrangement joins TRBV27 to TRBJ2-3, with 8 positions matching TRBD2. After removal of 0 bases from V and 4 bases from J, the junction contained 6 bases not matched to a gene. CDR3 length: 16 residues. Germline values: CDR1 MNHEY, CDR2 SMNVEV (reference sequence).

This clonotype has a single count. The chain uses TRBV28 and TRBJ2-3, with 7 bases matching TRBD1. Trimming cost V 4 bases and J 1 base; bases outside gene matches: 5. There are 15 residues in the CDR3. Germline loops: CDR1 MDHEN, CDR2 SYDVKM. Here the CDR3 DNA reads TGTGCCAGCAGTTCGGGACAGTCGCGCACAGATACGCAGTATTTT. It specifies CASSSGQSRTDTQYF.

This rearrangement joins TRBV21-1 to TRBJ1-6. TRBV21-1 is recorded as a pseudogene. The CDR3 length is 18 residues. Here the CDR3 reads CASSKALRASSYNSPLHF. Written as DNA, the CDR3 is TGTGCCAGCAGCAAAGCGCTGAGGGCAAGCTCCTATAATTCACCCCTCCACTTT.

This clonotype was detected only a few times. V and J are TRBV6-6 and TRBJ2-5; 12 bases line up with TRBD2. Germline assignment: CDR1 MNHNY and CDR2 SVGAGI (reference sequence). V shed 1 base and J 7 bases; nucleotides not matched to a gene: 10. This CDR3 is built from 17 residues. CDR3 sequence (DNA): TGTGCCAGCAGTTACTTCCAAACTAGCGGGGGGAAATTGACCCAGTACTTC. Protein: CASSYFQTSGGKLTQYF.

In its sample, this clonotype was seen a few times. J is TRBJ2-5 and V is TRBV6-5; 7 bases are a match to TRBD1. The V gene end was trimmed by 0 bases and the J gene end by 5 bases; junction bases not matched to a gene: 9. In germline, CDR1 is MNHEY, CDR2 SVGAGI. CDR3 length equals 16 residues. CDR3 bases: TGTGCCAGCAGTTACTCAGCGACAGGGTTCGGGGAGACCCAGTACTTC. Translated, it gives CASSYSATGFGETQYF.